These 31 T cell receptor beta chains came from one sample sequenced in a study of a mutant IDH1 vaccine in newly diagnosed glioma. Time point described: week 23, last vaccination. Doses consisted of 300 ug of mutant IDH1 20-mer peptide each, paired with topical imiquimod. No antigen is known for these receptors. Sequencing was performed with immunoSEQ multiplex PCR; in TCRdb, only in-frame clones are kept and a portion is missing. This table holds about 41,000 clones, 60% to 85% found once. The sequencing used PBMCs, collected from a glioma patient whose treatment included an IDH1 peptide vaccine. The receptors were sampled from a woman in her 40s with glioma. Some clones in this sample may be carry-over from other donors' samples.

This clone was recorded only once. The chain joins TRBV28 to TRBJ1-5, with a weak D call TRBD1 (6 bases). Germline CDR1 reads MDHEN; CDR2 reads SYDVKM. This CDR3 region has 12 residues. The V end was cut by 6 bases, the J end by 5 bases, with 8 bases between. The CDR3, as DNA: TGTGCCAGCAGACAGGGTGATCAGCCCCAGCATTTT. It translates to CASRQGDQPQHF. The variable domain in full, completed from reference TRBV28 and TRBJ1-5, reads DVKVTQSSRYLVKRTGEKVFLECVQDMDHENMFWYRQDPGLGLRLIYFSYDVKMKEKGDIPEGYSVSREKKERFSLILESASTNQTSMYLCASRQGDQPQHFGDGTRLSIL.

The chain joins TRBV19 to TRBJ1-1; D gene ambiguous. The CDR3 is 14 residues long. V was pared by 7 bases and J by 1 base, with 13 bases between. Germline lookup yields CDR1 LNHDA and CDR2 SQIVND (reference sequence). The CDR3 reads CASKRMEPNTEAFF. DNA of the CDR3: TGTGCCAGTAAACGGATGGAGCCGAACACTGAAGCTTTCTTT. Complete variable domain (other parts from reference TRBV19 and TRBJ1-1): DGGITQSPKYLFRKEGQNVTLSCEQNLNHDAMYWYRQDPGQGLRLIYYSQIVNDFQKGDIAEGYSVSREKKESFPLTVTSAQKNPTAFYLCASKRMEPNTEAFFGQGTRLTVV.

V and J are TRBV9 and TRBJ1-1; 8 positions agree with TRBD1. The germline gives CDR1 SGDLS, CDR2 YYNGEE. J was trimmed by 3 bases and V by 0 bases; bases with no gene match: 7. CDR3 size: 16 residues. The CDR3 bases are TGTGCCAGCAGCGTAGACCCTAACAGGGGGGACACTGAAGCTTTCTTT. Translation gives CASSVDPNRGDTEAFF.

A few counts support this clone. The chain recombines TRBV4-1 with TRBJ1-1; D is perhaps TRBD1 (6 bases). There are 15 residues in the CDR3. The V and J ends lost 6 bases and 0 bases respectively, with 14 bases between them. From germline, CDR1 is MGHRA and CDR2 YSYEKL. Here the CDR3 reads CASSLTGSMNTEAFF. DNA of the CDR3: TGCGCCAGCAGTCTAACAGGGAGCATGAACACTGAAGCTTTCTTT.

J is TRBJ2-3 and V is TRBV29-1, with D perhaps being TRBD1 or TRBD2 (6 bases each). Germline V gene lookup returns CDR1 SQVTM and CDR2 ANQGSEA. The CDR3 has 13 residues. Trimming cost V 5 bases and J 4 bases, with 13 bases left between them. CDR3 bases: TGCAGCGTTTCACAGGGAGGCGCAGATACGCAGTATTTT. Translated: CSVSQGGADTQYF.

This clone has more than one count but fewer than ten. This CDR3 is CASSLSSRGDSYTF. Here the CDR3 DNA reads TGTGCCAGCAGTTTATCTAGTCGGGGAGATAGCTACACCTTC. The chain joins TRBV27 to TRBJ1-2; D uncertain. V gave up 0 bases and J gave up 9 bases, with 14 bases separating them. The CDR3 consists of 14 residues. Germline V lookup: CDR1 MNHEY, CDR2 SMNVEV (reference sequence).

Points on this clone: The same CDR3 is also encoded by other DNA sequences in this sample. CDR3 residues: CASSLGGAGELFF. As DNA, the CDR3 is TGTGCCAGCAGTTTGGGGGGTGCCGGGGAGCTGTTTTTT. The chain recombines TRBV27 with TRBJ2-2; tentative D call: TRBD2 (6 bases). This CDR3 is 13 amino acids long. Trimming cost V 3 bases and J 6 bases, with 8 bases left between them. Germline-derived CDR1 and CDR2 are MNHEY and SMNVEV (reference sequence).

In its sample, this clone was seen a few times. This CDR3 is also generated by other DNA sequences in the sample. The chain employs TRBV4-3 and TRBJ2-7; 9 positions agree with TRBD1. The germline V gene has CDR1 LGHNA and CDR2 YSLEER. V lost 4 bases, J lost 6 bases, and 7 bases stayed unmatched. This CDR3 spans 14 amino acids. CDR3 DNA: TGCGCCAGCAGCCCGGACAGGGGTCCCCTCGAGCAGTACTTC. Encoded protein: CASSPDRGPLEQYF.

The V call is TRBV27, the J call TRBJ2-5; no clear D. There are 12 residues in the CDR3. Germline V CDR1 and CDR2: MNHEY, SMNVEV (reference sequence). The V end was cut by 4 bases, the J end by 9 bases, with 12 bases between. The CDR3 reads CASSSSDIPQYF. The CDR3 nucleotides are TGTGCCAGCAGTTCCTCCGACATACCCCAGTACTTC.

The chain couples TRBV4-1 to TRBJ1-4, with D maybe TRBD1 (5 bases). This CDR3 is 15 amino acids long. The germline V gene encodes CDR1 MGHRA and CDR2 YSYEKL. V was pared by 5 bases and J by 4 bases, with 14 bases between. CDR3 amino acids: CASSSGTRDNEKLFF. CDR3 DNA sequence: TGCGCCAGCAGCTCCGGGACCCGAGATAATGAAAAACTGTTTTTT.

This clone was observed a few times. The J gene is TRBJ1-1, the V gene TRBV6-4; 7 positions agree with TRBD1. The CDR3 totals 14 residues. From germline, CDR1 is MRHNA and CDR2 SNTAGT. V gave up 6 bases and J gave up 5 bases; unmatched junction bases: 9. This CDR3 reads CASSPNPGQTEAFF. The DNA of the CDR3 is TGTGCCAGCAGCCCAAATCCGGGACAGACTGAAGCTTTCTTT.

This chain joins TRBV6-5 and TRBJ2-3, with D possibly TRBD2 on 5 matching bases. Trimming took 9 bases from V and 13 from J, leaving 11 bases between them. Per germline, CDR1 MNHEY and CDR2 SVGAGI. The CDR3 has 9 residues. The CDR3 loop reads CASGREEYF. Written as DNA, the CDR3 is TGTGCCAGTGGACGGGAAGAGTATTTT.

This clone was observed once. The chain uses TRBV9 and TRBJ2-7, with TRBD1 matching over 7 bases. The trim removed 4 bases at V and 5 bases at J, leaving 9 bases unmatched. Germline V gene sequence: CDR1 SGDLS, CDR2 YYNGEE. This CDR3 spans 14 amino acids. CDR3 sequence: CASSKGAVRDEQYF. The CDR3 nucleotides read TGTGCCAGCAGCAAGGGGGCCGTTCGCGACGAGCAGTACTTC.

V and J are TRBV6-6 and TRBJ1-5; D not resolved. Germline CDR1 MNHNY, CDR2 SVGAGI (reference sequence). V gave up 4 bases and J gave up 2 bases, with 9 bases separating them. This CDR3 has 14 amino acids. CDR3 nucleotide sequence: TGTGCCAGCAGTTCCACTTTCGGCAATCAGCCCCAGCATTTT. Protein sequence: CASSSTFGNQPQHF.

The chain has TRBV5-4 and TRBJ2-1, with D tentatively TRBD1 (6 bases). V lost 4 bases and J lost 6, with 17 bases in between. Germline assignment: CDR1 SGHNT and CDR2 YYREEE (reference sequence). The CDR3 runs to 15 residues. CDR3 nucleotide sequence: TGTGCCAGCAGCCTGGTCAGGGGCGGAGGCAATGAGCAGTTCTTC. It is translated as CASSLVRGGGNEQFF.

This clone was counted a single time. The chain employs TRBV5-4 and TRBJ2-5; D could derive from TRBD1 or TRBD2 (6 bases each). This CDR3 comprises 15 residues. The ends were cut back, 4 bases at V and 4 bases at J, with 17 bases in the middle. Germline V gene lookup returns CDR1 SGHNT and CDR2 YYREEE (reference sequence). CDR3 sequence: CASSPPGEGGETQYF. CDR3 DNA sequence: TGTGCCAGCAGCCCACCCGGTGAGGGGGGAGAGACCCAGTACTTC. The complete variable domain, with remaining parts taken from reference TRBV5-4 and TRBJ2-5, reads ETGVTQSPTHLIKTRGQQVTLRCSSQSGHNTVSWYQQALGQGPQFIFQYYREEENGRGNFPPRFSGLQFPNYSSELNVNALELDDSALYLCASSPPGEGGETQYFGPGTRLLVL.

The chain couples TRBV29-1 to TRBJ2-5; D possibly corresponds to TRBD2 (5 bases). V was trimmed by 4 bases and J by 2 bases, leaving 8 bases between them. Germline V gene lookup returns CDR1 SQVTM and CDR2 ANQGSEA. There are 12 residues in the CDR3. The CDR3 region is CSVGGSQETQYF. The CDR3, as DNA: TGCAGCGTTGGAGGGTCACAAGAGACCCAGTACTTC.

Comment on this clone: Other nucleotide sequences in the sample specify the same CDR3. The chain combines TRBV18 with TRBJ2-5; D tentatively reads TRBD1 or TRBD2 (5 bases each). With 0 bases removed from V and 1 base from J, the gap between germline ends came to 6 bases. This CDR3 spans 14 amino acids. Germline CDR1 reads KGHSH; CDR2 reads LQKENI. This CDR3 is CASSPPGTQETQYF. The DNA for the CDR3 is TGTGCCAGCTCACCACCGGGGACCCAAGAGACCCAGTACTTC.

This chain connects TRBV5-6 to TRBJ2-3; 7 bases align to TRBD2. This CDR3 region has 15 residues. From germline, CDR1 is SGHDT and CDR2 YYEEEE. V lost 4 bases to trimming and J lost 2 bases; unmatched junction nucleotides: 7. The CDR3: CASSPLAVITDTQYF. DNA for the CDR3: TGTGCCAGCAGCCCTCTAGCGGTTATCACAGATACGCAGTATTTT.

The chain couples TRBV9 to TRBJ2-6; 7 bases line up with TRBD1. With V trimmed by 1 base and J by 3 bases, 13 bases remained unmatched. The CDR3 is 19 amino acids. Germline V gives CDR1 SGDLS, CDR2 YYNGEE. In DNA, the CDR3 is TGTGCCAGCAGCGTAAGTCTTACAGGGGATTACGGTGGGGCCAACGTCCTGACTTTC. This encodes CASSVSLTGDYGGANVLTF.

This chain connects TRBV6-6 to TRBJ2-3, with D hard to call. V lost 11 bases to trimming and J lost 3 bases, with 18 bases between them. This CDR3 contains 14 residues. The germline V gene has CDR1 MNHNY and CDR2 SVGAGI (reference sequence). This CDR3 is CACRLSPNTDTQYF. CDR3 nucleotide sequence: TGTGCCTGCCGTCTTTCCCCCAATACAGATACGCAGTATTTT.

The V and J genes are TRBV2 and TRBJ1-4; TRBD1 is a possible D gene (6 bases). The CDR3 runs 15 residues. Germline lookup yields CDR1 SNHLY and CDR2 FYNNEI. V was cut by 8 bases and J by 0 bases, with 13 bases left in between. The CDR3 spells CASHWTESTNEKLFF. The CDR3 DNA is TGTGCCAGCCATTGGACAGAATCAACTAATGAAAAACTGTTTTTT.

V gene TRBV5-1 combines with J gene TRBJ2-1; 8 nucleotides align to TRBD1. Germline-derived CDR1 and CDR2 are SGHRS and YFSETQ. V shed 8 bases, J shed 8 bases, and the junction held 18 bases outside the gene matches. CDR3 length equals 16 residues. The CDR3 DNA is TGCGCCAGGCCGGGACAGGACCAACTAAGGGAATATGAGCAGTTCTTC. This gives the protein CARPGQDQLREYEQFF.

The V call is TRBV21-1, the J call TRBJ1-5; the table's D gene call, TRBD1, was not cross checked with the DNA. TRBV21-1 represents a pseudogene. The CDR3 covers 14 residues. The CDR3 DNA follows: TGTGCCAGCAGCGACAGGGGGAGCAATCAGCCCCAGCATTTT. As protein: CASSDRGSNQPQHF.

This chain uses TRBV7-2 with TRBJ1-5; unclear D gene. The V end lost 7 bases, the J end lost 10 bases, and 17 bases lay between the germline ends. This CDR3 is built from 13 residues. Germline CDR1 SGHTA, CDR2 FQGNSA. CDR3: CASTSLRQGPQHF. CDR3 DNA: TGTGCCAGCACCTCACTCAGACAAGGCCCCCAGCATTTT.

The table lists this clone with a count of one. The chain combines TRBV6-4 with TRBJ2-3; 11 positions agree with TRBD2. Germline V gene data show CDR1 as MRHNA and CDR2 as SNTAGT. The CDR3 is 15 residues long. The junction had 1 base not matched to a gene; V was cut back by 3 bases and J by 2 bases. CDR3 in amino acids: CASSELAGVTDTQYF. The CDR3 DNA follows: TGTGCCAGCAGTGAACTAGCGGGAGTCACAGATACGCAGTATTTT.

By sample fraction, this clone is medium-sized. The rearrangement uses TRBV10-3 and TRBJ1-1, with D hard to call. Germline V lookup: CDR1 ENHRY, CDR2 SYGVKD. The CDR3 totals 11 residues. V lost 9 bases to trimming and J lost 0 bases, with 5 bases between them. The CDR3 loop is CAISMNTEAFF. The CDR3 nucleotides read TGTGCCATATCCATGAACACTGAAGCTTTCTTT.

V gene TRBV11-2 combines with J gene TRBJ1-1, with D possibly matching TRBD1 (5 bases). Germline assignment: CDR1 SGHAT and CDR2 FQNNGV. The V gene lost 8 bases and the J gene lost 5 bases, with 18 bases spanning the gap. This CDR3 region has 14 residues. The DNA for the CDR3 is TGTGCCAGCGCGACTAACAGGCCCGTTACTGAAGCTTTCTTT. The encoded protein is CASATNRPVTEAFF.

V and J are TRBV19 and TRBJ1-5, with no clear D. The V and J ends lost 5 bases and 8 bases respectively, with 16 bases between them. Germline CDR1 and CDR2: LNHDA and SQIVND (reference sequence). The CDR3 contains 14 residues. The CDR3 coding sequence is TGTGCCAGTAGTTTAGCAGAAAGGTATGAGCCCCAGCATTTT. Encoded protein: CASSLAERYEPQHF.

This clone has just a few counts. The gene calls are TRBV19 and TRBJ1-2, with 9 bases fitting TRBD1. Germline V gene data show CDR1 as LNHDA and CDR2 as SQIVND (reference sequence). This CDR3 contains 13 residues. The V and J ends lost 7 bases and 8 bases, in that order; junction bases with no gene match: 8. For the CDR3, the DNA is TGTGCCAGTACCCTACAGGGGGCTTGGGGCTACACCTTC. This codes for CASTLQGAWGYTF.

The chain links TRBV7-9 to TRBJ1-4, with TRBD1 as a possible D gene (5 bases). The CDR3 runs 15 residues. With 5 bases removed from V and 3 bases from J, the gap between germline ends came to 13 bases. Germline CDR1 and CDR2: SEHNR and FQNEAQ (reference sequence). As DNA, the CDR3 is TGTGCCAGCAGCCCAGGGATTTTAGCTAATGAAAAACTGTTTTTT. This translates into CASSPGILANEKLFF. Filled out from reference TRBV7-9 and TRBJ1-4, the complete variable domain reads DTGVSQNPRHKITKRGQNVTFRCDPISEHNRLYWYRQTLGQGPEFLTYFQNEAQLEKSRLLSDRFSAERPKGSFSTLEIQRTEQGDSAMYLCASSPGILANEKLFFGSGTQLSVL.